The 25 T cell receptor beta chains in this list originate from one sample, sequenced in a study of tumor and adjacent non-tumor tissue in lung cancer. RNA was extracted from bulk tissue without any cell sorting. The library came from three nested PCR rounds adapted from ARM-PCR protocols. TCRdb itself ran the multiplex PCR reads through MiXCR, one entry per CDR3 protein. Of 120,000 or so distinct CDR3 sequences listed, over 65% are singletons. Material: lung tumor tissue. These receptors came from a man aged 25 to 40 with non-small cell lung cancer.

On this clonotype itself: The missing conserved phenylalanine or tryptophan at the end of this CDR3 makes a read error likely. CDR3 in amino acids: CSATVGPEAFS. CDR3 nucleotide sequence: TGCAGTGCCACGGTGGGGCCTGAAGCTTTCTCT. This rearrangement joins TRBV20-1 to TRBJ1-1; possible D gene TRBD1, 5 bases. From germline, CDR1 is DFQATT and CDR2 SNEGSKA (reference sequence). V lost 6 bases, J lost 6 bases, and 11 bases lay in between. This CDR3 has 11 residues.

Remarks on this clonotype: A much larger clone sits a single nucleotide away, making a read error possible. The rearrangement uses TRBV29-1 and TRBJ1-2; D might be TRBD1 (5 bases). CDR3 length: 12 residues. Per germline, CDR1 SQVTM and CDR2 ANQGSEA. DNA of the CDR3: TGCAGCGTCAGGGCCCAGATCTATAGCTACACCTTC. Protein sequence: CSVRAQIYSYTF.

This clonotype was picked up many times. The V and J genes are TRBV4-1 and TRBJ2-1; D might be TRBD2 (6 bases). The CDR3 is 16 residues long. V lost 1 base to trimming and J lost 0 bases, with 10 bases between them. Germline CDR1 MGHRA, CDR2 YSYEKL. The CDR3 sequence is CASSQAQAGSYNEQFF. CDR3 nucleotide sequence: TGCGCCAGCAGCCAAGCTCAAGCGGGCTCCTACAATGAGCAGTTCTTC.

This clonotype was found once. A much larger clone sits a single nucleotide away, making a read error possible. The chain joins TRBV6-5 to TRBJ2-5; D might be TRBD2 (5 bases). Germline values: CDR1 MNHEY, CDR2 SVGAGI. V was clipped by 6 bases and J by 4 bases, with 15 bases between them. This CDR3 spans 14 amino acids. Here the CDR3 reads CASSSPGFRETQYF. CDR3 in DNA: TGTGCCAGCAGCTCCCCGGGGTTCCGAGAGACCCAGTACTTC.

As concerns this clonotype: At one boundary the junction diverges from the germline segment, which might be a read error. V and J are TRBV12-3 or TRBV12-4 and TRBJ1-1; 11 bases agree with TRBD1. The CDR3 length is 15 residues. The CDR3: CTSSLGTGGSTEDFF. The DNA for the CDR3 is TGTACCAGCAGTCTCGGGACAGGGGGTAGCACTGAAGATTTCTTT.

This clonotype has ten or more counts. The chain carries TRBV20-1 and TRBJ2-7, with 14 bases fitting TRBD2. Germline V CDR1 and CDR2: DFQATT, SNEGSKA (reference sequence). V dropped 5 bases and J dropped 2; count of bases not matched to a gene: 2. This CDR3 is built from 14 residues. This chain's CDR3 is CSAGGLAGAYEQYF. The DNA of the CDR3 is TGCAGTGCTGGGGGACTAGCGGGAGCCTACGAGCAGTACTTC.

About this clonotype: A much larger clone sits a single nucleotide away, making a read error possible. The final CDR3 position lacks the conserved phenylalanine or tryptophan, pointing to a likely read error. The gene calls are TRBV12-3 or TRBV12-4 and TRBJ1-1; D not certain. This CDR3 contains 11 residues. V lost 1 base, J lost 11 bases, and 8 bases lay in between. CDR3 amino acids: CASSLGQSAFS. The CDR3 bases are TGTGCCAGCAGTTTAGGGCAGTCGGCTTTCTCT.

Concerning this clonotype itself: A clone one base away is much larger, so this may be a read error. This rearrangement joins TRBV6-1 to TRBJ1-2; D gene ambiguous. Per the germline V gene, CDR1 is MNHNS and CDR2 is SASEGT. This CDR3 is built from 13 residues. The CDR3 nucleotides read TGTGCCAGCCGGGAGGTAATCTACTATGGCCACACCTTC. Protein product: CASREVIYYGHTF.

A remark on this clonotype: Since a much larger clone is just one base distant, this may be a read error. V gene TRBV28 combines with J gene TRBJ2-1; no definite D call. Looked up from germline, CDR1 is MDHEN and CDR2 is SYDVKM. This CDR3 comprises 14 residues. This CDR3 is CASSLGQSYNVQFF. In DNA, the CDR3 is TGTGCCAGCAGTTTAGGTCAGTCCTACAATGTGCAGTTCTTC.

The chain joins TRBV14 to TRBJ1-4; D is unclear. In germline, CDR1 is SGHDN, CDR2 FVKESK. V lost 4 bases to trimming and J lost 7 bases, with 13 bases between them. The CDR3 has 14 amino acids. The CDR3 reads CASSPQPAREKLFF. The CDR3 DNA is TGTGCCAGCAGCCCTCAACCTGCACGTGAAAAACTGTTTTTT.

Of note for this clonotype: This may come from a read error, since a much larger clone is one base off. This chain uses TRBV29-1 with TRBJ1-4; D remains ambiguous. The CDR3 extends over 13 amino acids. Per germline, CDR1 SQVTM and CDR2 ANQGSEA. Trimming removed 8 bases at V and 3 bases at J, with 13 bases between. The CDR3 coding sequence is TGCAGCATTGCGGGCTGGGCTAATGAAAAACTGTTTTTT. This encodes CSIAGWANEKLFF.

A remark on this clonotype: This may be a read error: a much more frequent sequence differs by one nucleotide. The CDR3 protein is CAWSVQGQYIQYF. The CDR3 region has the DNA TGTGCCTGGAGTGTCCAGGGACAATACATTCAGTACTTC. V is TRBV30 and J is TRBJ2-4, with D maybe TRBD1 (6 bases). The CDR3 sequence is 13 residues long. The V end was cut by 0 bases, the J end by 8 bases, with 11 bases between. Germline-derived CDR1 and CDR2 are GTSNPN and SVGIG (reference sequence). The full variable domain, rest sourced from reference TRBV30 and TRBJ2-4, is SQTIHQWPATLVQPVGSPLSLECTVEGTSNPNLYWYRQAAGRGLQLLFYSVGIGQISSEVPQNLSASRPQDRQFILSSKKLLLSDSGFYLCAWSVQGQYIQYFGAGTRLSVL.

This clonotype was detected only a few times. This may come from a read error, since a much larger clone is one base off. This sequence joins TRBV20-1 and TRBJ2-3, with D perhaps being TRBD1 or TRBD2 (5 bases each). The germline gives CDR1 DFQATT, CDR2 SNEGSKA (reference sequence). This CDR3 comprises 14 residues. V lost 6 bases, J lost 2 bases, and 15 bases lay in between. This CDR3 reads CSATGRTNTDTQYF. In DNA form, the CDR3 reads TGCAGTGCAACGGGACGGACAAACACAGATACGCAGTATTTT.

This rearrangement joins TRBV6-1 to TRBJ2-7, with 8 bases matching TRBD1. The CDR3 spans 15 residues. CDR1 and CDR2 from the germline V gene are MNHNS and SASEGT. The V segment lost 1 base and the J segment 2 bases; nucleotides outside the gene matches: 4. The CDR3 here is CASSEVKDRAYEQYF. CDR3 coding DNA: TGTGCCAGCAGTGAAGTGAAGGACAGGGCCTACGAGCAGTACTTC.

This clonotype occurred many times. V is TRBV12-3 or TRBV12-4 and J is TRBJ2-2; TRBD1 matches at 9 bases. V gave up 3 bases and J gave up 1 base; unmatched junction bases: 6. CDR3 size: 17 residues. This CDR3 reads CASSFWTGAMNTGELFF. CDR3 DNA: TGTGCCAGCAGTTTTTGGACAGGGGCAATGAACACCGGGGAGCTGTTTTTT.

This clonotype was observed many times. The V gene is TRBV6-2 or TRBV6-3, the J gene TRBJ2-2; D perhaps matches TRBD1 (6 bases). Germline loops: CDR1 MNHEY, CDR2 SVGEGT. Trimming removed 0 bases at V and 4 bases at J, with 9 bases between. The CDR3 runs to 15 residues. Written as DNA, the CDR3 is TGTGCCAGCAGTTACTCGAACAGGGTCACCGGGGAGCTGTTTTTT. It encodes CASSYSNRVTGELFF.

CDR3 sequence: CASSLELWGEQYV. In nucleotides, the CDR3 is TGTGCCAGCAGCTTAGAGCTGTGGGGGGAACAATACGTC. The rearrangement links TRBV11-2 to TRBJ2-7, with a possible D match to TRBD2 (6 bases). Deletions cut 0 bases from V and 13 bases from J, with 16 bases between. Germline values: CDR1 SGHAT, CDR2 FQNNGV. The CDR3 is made up of 13 amino acids.

About this clonotype: Being one base from a much bigger clone, this may be a read error. The chain has TRBV12-5 and TRBJ2-7; D remains unclear. V was clipped by 5 bases and J by 0 bases, with 11 bases between them. The CDR3 is made up of 14 amino acids. The germline V gene encodes CDR1 LGHNT and CDR2 FRNRAP. CDR3 nucleotides: TGTGCTAGTGGTGGGCAAGTGGGCTCCTACGAGCAGTACTTC. Encoded protein: CASGGQVGSYEQYF.

On this clonotype: One junction end does not reproduce the germline sequence, and a read error may be involved. This sequence joins TRBV6-2 or TRBV6-3 and TRBJ1-6; D gene uncertain. This CDR3 has 13 residues. The germline gives CDR1 MNHEY, CDR2 SVGEGT. For the CDR3, the DNA is TGTCCCAGCAGTAGGGTGTTTGGTTCACCCCTCCACTTT. This gives the protein CPSSRVFGSPLHF.

The chain is built from TRBV12-1 and TRBJ1-6. TRBV12-1 is labeled a pseudogene. The CDR3 loop spans 14 amino acids. CDR3 protein: CVSSRQEDNSPLHF. As DNA, the CDR3 is TGTGTCAGCAGCCGGCAGGAGGATAATTCACCCCTCCACTTT.

As concerns this clonotype: The junction and the germline gene differ at one end; a read error may be behind it. The chain recombines TRBV7-9 with TRBJ2-7; the match to TRBD1 covers 8 bases. CDR3 size: 14 residues. Germline V gives CDR1 SEHNR, CDR2 FQNEAQ (reference sequence). This chain's CDR3 is CVSSHRDRNYEQYF. CDR3 DNA: TGTGTCAGCAGCCACCGGGACAGGAACTACGAGCAGTACTTC. The full variable domain, its missing parts supplied by reference TRBV7-9 and TRBJ2-7, is DTGVSQNPRHKITKRGQNVTFRCDPISEHNRLYWYRQTLGQGPEFLTYFQNEAQLEKSRLLSDRFSAERPKGSFSTLEIQRTEQGDSAMYLCVSSHRDRNYEQYFGPGTRLTVT.

As concerns this clonotype: The junction departs from the called germline gene at one end, perhaps through a read error. The chain joins TRBV11-1 to TRBJ2-1; D gene ambiguous. Germline CDR1 SGHAT, CDR2 FQDESV (reference sequence). The CDR3 has 17 amino acids. CDR3 DNA sequence: TGTGTCAGCAGCTCCCGATCGAGCCAACGATCCTACAATGCGCAGTTCTTC. Translation: CVSSSRSSQRSYNAQFF.

This clonotype was found many times. The V gene is TRBV6-5, the J gene TRBJ2-1; D is undetermined. The germline V and J ends were trimmed by 4 bases and 6 bases, with 7 bases remaining between them. Germline-derived CDR1 and CDR2 are MNHEY and SVGAGI. The CDR3 runs 12 residues. CDR3 amino acids: CASSSGRNEQFF. The CDR3 DNA reads TGTGCCAGCAGTTCCGGACGCAATGAGCAGTTCTTC.

A word on this clonotype: An end of the junction differs from the germline gene, which may be a read error. The chain has TRBV11-3 and TRBJ2-1; 13 nucleotides line up with TRBD2. CDR3 length: 15 amino acids. Germline lookup yields CDR1 SGHNT and CDR2 YENEEA. Here the CDR3 DNA reads TGTGCCAGCAGCTACAGGACTAGCGGGAGCGATGAGCTGTTCTTC. It codes for CASSYRTSGSDELFF.

Notes on this clonotype: One base away lies a much larger clone, so this may be a sequencing read error. The chain combines TRBV20-1 with TRBJ2-1, with a possible D match to TRBD1 (7 bases). The V end lost 5 bases, the J end lost 8 bases, and 22 bases lay between the germline ends. The V gene's germline CDR1 is DFQATT and CDR2 SNEGSKA (reference sequence). The CDR3 consists of 15 residues. CDR3 nucleotide sequence: TGCAGTGCTGGGATTCGGCAGGGGGGCCGGGATGAGCAGTTCTTC. It yields the protein CSAGIRQGGRDEQFF.